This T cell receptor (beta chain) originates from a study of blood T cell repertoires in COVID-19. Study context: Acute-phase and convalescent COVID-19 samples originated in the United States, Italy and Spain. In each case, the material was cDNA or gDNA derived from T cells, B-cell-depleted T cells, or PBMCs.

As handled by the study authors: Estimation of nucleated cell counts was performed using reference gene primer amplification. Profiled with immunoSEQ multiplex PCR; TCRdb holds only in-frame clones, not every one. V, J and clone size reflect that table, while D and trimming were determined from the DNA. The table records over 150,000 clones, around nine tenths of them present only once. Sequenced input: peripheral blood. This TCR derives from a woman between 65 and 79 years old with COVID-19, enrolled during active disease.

This chain's CDR3 is CSVGSLETQYF. The CDR3 DNA sequence: TGCAGCGTTGGTAGCTTGGAGACCCAGTACTTC. The chain joins TRBV29-1 to TRBJ2-5; D gene ambiguous. V lost 4 bases, J lost 5 bases, and 8 bases lay in between. The length of the CDR3 is 11 residues. Per germline, CDR1 SQVTM and CDR2 ANQGSEA. Based on the CDR3 plus reference TRBV29-1 and TRBJ2-5, the full variable domain is SAVISQKPSRDICQRGTSLTIQCQVDSQVTMMFWYRQQPGQSLTLIATANQGSEATYESGFVIDKFPISRPNLTFSTLTVSNMSPEDSSIYLCSVGSLETQYFGPGTRLLVL.